These T cell receptor beta chains were read from a single sample in a study of metastatic and nonmetastatic thyroid tumors. TCRdb ran MiXCR on the PCR reads. The profile shows tens of thousands of clones, over 15% of them singletons. The sequenced material came from blood. The source of these receptors is a female donor with papillary thyroid cancer or a benign thyroid nodule (not recorded which). Some clones in this sample may be carry-over from other donors' samples. Each CDR3 is given with its conserved first and last residue. The D gene is left open where the match is weak. The size field is filled for only some rows; it gives once, few, many or a size class.

D gene: TRBD2
V gene: TRBV28
clone size: many
J gene: TRBJ2-3
CDR3 protein: CASSLWFPRGREDTDTQYF
CDR3 DNA: TGTGCCAGCAGTTTATGGTTTCCACGGGGGAGGGAGGACACAGATACGCAGTATTTT

D gene: NA
V gene: TRBV19
clone size: many
J gene: TRBJ1-3
CDR3 protein: CASRDRRTSGNTIYF
CDR3 DNA: TGTGCCAGTAGGGACCGACGGACCTCTGGAAACACCATATATTTT

D gene: TRBD2
V gene: TRBV12-3/TRBV12-4
clone size: many
J gene: TRBJ2-5
CDR3 protein: CASSFGVAGLEETQYF
CDR3 DNA: TGTGCCAGCAGTTTTGGTGTAGCGGGACTCGAAGAGACCCAGTACTTC

D gene: TRBD1
V gene: TRBV20-1
clone size: many
J gene: TRBJ1-5
CDR3 protein: CSARPPETGGDQPQHF
CDR3 DNA: TGCAGTGCTAGACCTCCAGAGACAGGGGGAGATCAGCCCCAGCATTTT

D gene: NA
V gene: TRBV18
clone size: many
J gene: TRBJ1-1
CDR3 protein: CASSPPVEGRRAFF
CDR3 DNA: TGTGCCAGCTCACCACCGGTGGAGGGGCGGAGAGCTTTCTTT

D gene: TRBD2
V gene: TRBV5-4
clone size: NA
J gene: TRBJ2-1
CDR3 protein: CASSFGGKHFF
CDR3 DNA: TGTGCCAGCAGCTTCGGGGGGAAGCATTTCTTC

D gene: NA
V gene: TRBV2
clone size: many
J gene: TRBJ2-1
CDR3 protein: CASRATRATYNEQFF
CDR3 DNA: TGTGCCAGCAGGGCGACTAGGGCTACCTACAATGAGCAGTTCTTC

D gene: NA
V gene: TRBV6-4
clone size: many
J gene: TRBJ2-2
CDR3 protein: CANQGQGPSGESGNTGELFF
CDR3 DNA: TGTGCCAACCAGGGACAGGGGCCTAGCGGGGAGTCGGGGAACACCGGGGAGCTGTTTTTT

D gene: TRBD2
V gene: TRBV20-1
clone size: NA
J gene: TRBJ2-7
CDR3 protein: CSASDSGRAYEQYF
CDR3 DNA: TGCAGTGCTAGCGATAGCGGGAGGGCCTACGAGCAGTACTTC

D gene: TRBD1
V gene: TRBV6-1
clone size: medium-sized
J gene: TRBJ1-2
CDR3 protein: CASSFTGGGNYGYTF
CDR3 DNA: TGTGCCAGCAGTTTCACAGGGGGCGGTAACTATGGCTACACCTTC

D gene: NA
V gene: TRBV5-6
clone size: NA
J gene: TRBJ1-1
CDR3 protein: CVSSFGGPWNTEAFF
CDR3 DNA: TGTGTCAGCAGCTTCGGAGGGCCCTGGAACACTGAAGCTTTCTTT

D gene: NA
V gene: TRBV28
clone size: many
J gene: TRBJ1-6
CDR3 protein: CASSAIAGNSPLHF
CDR3 DNA: TGTGCCAGCAGTGCAATAGCAGGGAATTCACCCCTCCACTTT

D gene: TRBD1
V gene: TRBV30
clone size: many
J gene: TRBJ1-2
CDR3 protein: CAWSNRGLGYGYTF
CDR3 DNA: TGTGCCTGGAGTAACAGGGGTTTAGGCTATGGCTACACCTTC